This T cell receptor beta chain was sequenced in a study of T cell clonality in common variable immunodeficiency (dated by TCRdb to the mid-2010s). In regard to this clone: The antigen it binds to is not known. The read finishes 3 residues shy of the CDR3 end, and the germline J gene is used to complete it.

Standard criteria, namely reduction of serum IgG, IgA and/or IgM below the normal range together with specific antibody deficiency, were applied for the diagnosis of CVID. There were some 42 subjects in the CVID group (roughly 30 male and about 15 female), ranging in age from roughly 9 to 64 years, with a mean age of 40. Both CVID patients and healthy controls were predominantly of Caucasian heritage. All CVID subjects had received replacement immunoglobulin therapy for at least one year at the time of study participation. No CVID subject was ill or taking immunomodulatory or immunosuppressive medication when blood was collected. Heparinized peripheral whole blood samples of about 5 to 8 ml were collected from each donor. Genomic DNA from adults with common variable immune deficiency (CVID) and from healthy adult controls was used to sequence TCRbeta CDR3 repertoires. Diluted blood was density-centrifuged over Hypaque 1077 or Ficoll-Paque to isolate peripheral blood mononuclear cells. Unsorted mononuclear cells served as the source of genomic DNA, which was extracted either by Qiagen column purification or by a centrifugation-based method.

On the study overall, not on this receptor specifically: Fewer TCRbeta clones were shared among CVID subjects than among healthy controls (p < 0.0001). Patient heterogeneity within the CVID cohort put limits on correlating repertoire features with clinical complications. According to the authors, finding the cause of the higher clonality in CVID would require sequencing the repertoires of T cell subpopulations. CVID TCRbeta sequences were reported to have fewer deletions and N-nucleotide insertions and to lack highly modified clones with 13 or more V deletions. Compared with healthy controls, CVID subjects showed increased TCRbeta clonality (t-test p = 0.018), a feature most characteristic of about a third of subjects. Despite equal DNA input, controls averaged around 82,000 unique sequences per sample versus about 32,000 in CVID samples.

CVID samples and control samples contributed equivalent amounts of genomic DNA as sequencing input. For every sample, a 60 bp segment covering the rearranged TCRbeta CDR3 region was amplified and then sequenced. The immunoSEQ assay, a bias-corrected multiplex PCR with high-throughput sequencing, was employed for TCRbeta amplification. As for how the authors treated the data: Every unique nucleotide sequence counted as a clone and was annotated with V, D and J genes, copy number and frequency. Sequences were labeled productive if in frame, and non-productive if out of frame or containing stop codons. Clonality was calculated from Shannon's entropy as previously described. The predicted amino acid sequences of productive clones were used to derive mean CDR3 Kyte-Doolittle hydropathy. Using the R hclust function, scaled V gene usage was clustered hierarchically with Manhattan distance and complete linkage. Sharing of clones by CDR3 amino acid sequence was evaluated through resampling of 12 repertoires per group over 100 rounds. The repertoires were screened for approximately 63 published EBV-specific TCRbeta sequences and approximately 230 published CMV-specific TCRbeta sequences. A couple of CVID samples yielding fewer than 10,000 sequences were excluded from analysis, leaving 42 CVID repertoires. TCRdb mirrors the immuneACCESS table, restricted to in-frame sequences. Some clones are absent from its copies; in checked studies, under half trace to an unresolved V gene, and the reason for the others is unknown. D and trimming come from the DNA, and the V and J calls and clone size come from that table. The table notes approximately 28,000 clones here, none of them singletons. The ten top clones hold about 3% of the sample.

The germline ends are 14 bases apart after V is trimmed by 5 bases and J by 5 bases. The CDR3 contains 14 residues, cysteine and phenylalanine counted. The CDR3 was read in part: 33 bases, with the frame set at base 1. CDR1 SGHDT and CDR2 YYEEEE were looked up in the germline V gene. The sample taken for sequencing was peripheral blood mononuclear cells. This sequence originates from a human donor with common variable immunodeficiency. The chain was built from TRBV5-6 and TRBJ2-1, with a weak D call of TRBD2 (6 bases match). CDR3 DNA (partial): TGTGCCAGCAGTGACTCCGGGACTGACAATGAG. This yields the protein CASSDSGTDNE. In full, the CDR3 reads CASSDSGTDNEQFF. With the portions outside the CDR3 filled from the reference TRBV5-6 and TRBJ2-1 genes, the complete variable region becomes DAGVTQSPTHLIKTRGQQVTLRCSPKSGHDTVSWYQQALGQGPQFIFQYYEEEERQRGNFPDRFSGHQFPNYSSELNVNALLLGDSALYLCASSDSGTDNEQFFGPGTRLTVL.